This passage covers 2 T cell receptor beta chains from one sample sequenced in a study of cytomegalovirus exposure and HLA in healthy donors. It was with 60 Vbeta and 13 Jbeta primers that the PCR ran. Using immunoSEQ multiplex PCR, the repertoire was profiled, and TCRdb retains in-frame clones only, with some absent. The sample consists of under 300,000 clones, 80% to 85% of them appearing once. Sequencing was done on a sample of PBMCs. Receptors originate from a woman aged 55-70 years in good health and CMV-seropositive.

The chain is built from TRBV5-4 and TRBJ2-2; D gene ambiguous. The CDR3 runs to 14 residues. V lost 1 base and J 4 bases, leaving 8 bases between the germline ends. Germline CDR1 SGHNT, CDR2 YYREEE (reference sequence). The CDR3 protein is CASSLFRGTGELFF. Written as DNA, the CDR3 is TGTGCCAGCAGCTTGTTCCGAGGCACCGGGGAGCTGTTTTTT.

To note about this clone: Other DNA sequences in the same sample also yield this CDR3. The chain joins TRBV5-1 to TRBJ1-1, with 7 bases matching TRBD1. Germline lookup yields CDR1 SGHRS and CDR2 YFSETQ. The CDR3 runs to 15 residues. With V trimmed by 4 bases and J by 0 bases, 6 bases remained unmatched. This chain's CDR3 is CASSPRQGMNTEAFF. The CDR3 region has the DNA TGCGCCAGCAGCCCACGACAGGGTATGAACACTGAAGCTTTCTTT. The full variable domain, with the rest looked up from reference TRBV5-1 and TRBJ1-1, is KAGVTQTPRYLIKTRGQQVTLSCSPISGHRSVSWYQQTPGQGLQFLFEYFSETQRNKGNFPGRFSGRQFSNSRSEMNVSTLELGDSALYLCASSPRQGMNTEAFFGQGTRLTVV.